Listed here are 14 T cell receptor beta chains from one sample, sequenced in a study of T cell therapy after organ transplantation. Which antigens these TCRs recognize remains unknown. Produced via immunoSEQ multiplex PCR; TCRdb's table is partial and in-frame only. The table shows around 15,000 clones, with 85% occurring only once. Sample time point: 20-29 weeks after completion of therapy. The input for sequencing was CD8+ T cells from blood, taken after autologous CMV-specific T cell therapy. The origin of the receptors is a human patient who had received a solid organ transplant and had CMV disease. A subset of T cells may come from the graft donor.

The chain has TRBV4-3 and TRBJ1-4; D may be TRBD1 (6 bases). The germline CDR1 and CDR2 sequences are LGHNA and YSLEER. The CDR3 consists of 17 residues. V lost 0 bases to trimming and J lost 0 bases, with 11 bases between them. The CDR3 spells CASSQDGGASTNEKLFF. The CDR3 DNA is TGCGCCAGCAGCCAAGATGGGGGGGCATCAACTAATGAAAAACTGTTTTTT.

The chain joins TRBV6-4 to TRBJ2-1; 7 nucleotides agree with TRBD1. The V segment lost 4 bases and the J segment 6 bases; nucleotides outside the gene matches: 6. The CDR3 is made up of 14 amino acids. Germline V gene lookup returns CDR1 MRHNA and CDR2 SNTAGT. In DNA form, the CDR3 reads TGTGCCAGCAGTGGGGGATCAGGGGGCAATGAGCAGTTCTTC. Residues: CASSGGSGGNEQFF.

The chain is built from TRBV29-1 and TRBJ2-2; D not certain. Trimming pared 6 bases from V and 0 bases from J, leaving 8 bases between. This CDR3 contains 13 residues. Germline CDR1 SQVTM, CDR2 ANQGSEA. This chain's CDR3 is CSVVVPNTGELFF. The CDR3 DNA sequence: TGCAGCGTGGTTGTACCGAACACCGGGGAGCTGTTTTTT.

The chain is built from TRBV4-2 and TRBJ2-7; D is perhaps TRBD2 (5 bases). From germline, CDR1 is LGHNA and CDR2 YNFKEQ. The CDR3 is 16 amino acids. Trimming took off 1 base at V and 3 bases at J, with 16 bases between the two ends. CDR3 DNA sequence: TGTGCCAGCAGCCAAGTGACGGAGGTTCCGGTCTACGAGCAGTACTTC. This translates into CASSQVTEVPVYEQYF.

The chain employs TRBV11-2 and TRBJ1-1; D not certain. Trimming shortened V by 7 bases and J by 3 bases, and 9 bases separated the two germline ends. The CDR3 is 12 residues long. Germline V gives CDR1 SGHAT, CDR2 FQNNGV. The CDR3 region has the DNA TGTGCCAGCATGGGTTTGGACACTGAAGCTTTCTTT. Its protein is CASMGLDTEAFF.

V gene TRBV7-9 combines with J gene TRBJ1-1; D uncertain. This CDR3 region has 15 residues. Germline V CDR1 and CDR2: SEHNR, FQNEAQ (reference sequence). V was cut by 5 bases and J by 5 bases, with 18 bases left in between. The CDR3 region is CASSRVLESGTEAFF. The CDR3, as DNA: TGTGCCAGCAGCAGGGTTCTGGAAAGTGGGACTGAAGCTTTCTTT.

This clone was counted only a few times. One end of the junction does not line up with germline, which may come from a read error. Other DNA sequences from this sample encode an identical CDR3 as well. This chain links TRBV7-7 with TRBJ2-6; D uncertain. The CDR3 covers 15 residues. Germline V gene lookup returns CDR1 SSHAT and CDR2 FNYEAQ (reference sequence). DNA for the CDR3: TGTGCTAGCAGCTTTGGGGTAACTGGGGCCAACGTCCTGACTTTC. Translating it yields CASSFGVTGANVLTF.

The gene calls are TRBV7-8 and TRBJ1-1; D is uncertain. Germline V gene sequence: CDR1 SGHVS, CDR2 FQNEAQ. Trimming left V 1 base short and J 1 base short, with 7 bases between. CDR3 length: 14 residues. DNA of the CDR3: TGTGCCAGCAGCTTAGGTACGGGGAACACTGAAGCTTTCTTT. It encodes CASSLGTGNTEAFF.

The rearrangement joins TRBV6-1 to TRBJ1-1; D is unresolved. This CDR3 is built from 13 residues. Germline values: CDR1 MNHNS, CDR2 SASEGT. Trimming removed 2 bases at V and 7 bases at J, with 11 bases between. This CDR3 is CASSEYAGFEAFF. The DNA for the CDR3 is TGTGCCAGCAGTGAATACGCGGGATTTGAAGCTTTCTTT.

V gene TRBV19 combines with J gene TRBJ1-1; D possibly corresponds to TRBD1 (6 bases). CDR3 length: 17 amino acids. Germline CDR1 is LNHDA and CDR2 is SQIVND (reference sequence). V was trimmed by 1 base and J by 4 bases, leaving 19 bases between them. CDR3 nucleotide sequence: TGTGCCAGTAGTATAGTGGGGAGGGGGGAAGAGGCCACTGAAGCTTTCTTT. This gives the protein CASSIVGRGEEATEAFF.

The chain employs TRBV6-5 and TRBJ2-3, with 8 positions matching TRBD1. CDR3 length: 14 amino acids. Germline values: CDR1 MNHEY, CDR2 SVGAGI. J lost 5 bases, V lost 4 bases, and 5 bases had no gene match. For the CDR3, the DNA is TGTGCCAGCAGTTTCACAGGGGGGTTAGATACGCAGTATTTT. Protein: CASSFTGGLDTQYF.

In nucleotides, the CDR3 is TGTGCCAGCAGTGATCTAGGGAAGACCGGGACAGGTTATGGCTACACCTTC. It encodes CASSDLGKTGTGYGYTF. The V call is TRBV25-1, the J call TRBJ1-2; 8 bases agree with TRBD1. This CDR3 is built from 17 residues. The V segment lost 3 bases and the J segment 5 bases; nucleotides outside the gene matches: 14. CDR1 is MGHDK, CDR2 SYGVNS, per germline.

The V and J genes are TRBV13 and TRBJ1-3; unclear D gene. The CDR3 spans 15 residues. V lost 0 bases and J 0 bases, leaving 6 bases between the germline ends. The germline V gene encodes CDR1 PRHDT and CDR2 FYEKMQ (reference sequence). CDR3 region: CASSLGIYSGNTIYF. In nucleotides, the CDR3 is TGTGCCAGCAGCTTAGGCATTTACTCTGGAAACACCATATATTTT.

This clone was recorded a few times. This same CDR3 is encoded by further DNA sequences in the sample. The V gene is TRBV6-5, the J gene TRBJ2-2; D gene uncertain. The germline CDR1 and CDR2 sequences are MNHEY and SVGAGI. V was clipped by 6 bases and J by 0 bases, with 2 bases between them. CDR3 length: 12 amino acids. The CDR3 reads CASRTNTGELFF. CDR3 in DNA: TGTGCCAGCAGGACGAACACCGGGGAGCTGTTTTTT.